This T cell receptor beta chain appears in the sequencing data of a study of beta chain features in type 1 diabetes (dated by TCRdb to the late 2010s). Regarding the research as a whole: No differences in mean age, gender distribution, total cell number or subset yield were found between patients and healthy donors. A total of under 140,000,000 sorted cells were examined across all samples, and the number of cells per subset was strongly correlated with RNA yield. The study compared the TCRB repertoires of sorted circulating CD4+ T cell subsets in recently diagnosed type 1 diabetes patients with those in matched healthy donors. Whereas all 30 or so donors provided naive and central memory subsets, regulatory and stem cell-like memory subsets were isolated from just 8 patients and roughly 8 healthy donors.

Note on this clone: Its antigen is unknown. No per-base quality is available; no much larger clone lies one base away.

CDR1 is given as SQVTM and CDR2 as ANQGSEA, both from the germline V gene. Clipping removes 3 bases from V and 3 bases from J, with 9 as the unmatched junction base count. CDR3 length: 15 amino acids, cysteine to phenylalanine. The sequence is cut down to CDR3 DNA, 45 bases in frame from base 1. The full study reports these points: Because the HLA sub-analyses included only small numbers of individuals, any influence of HLA type on TCRB rearrangement was left unresolved. At VDJ recombination sites, patients with type 1 diabetes made fewer insertions and deleted more nucleotides, a pattern implying thymic rearrangement abnormalities. Type 1 diabetes patients showed a moderate but significant shortening of TCRB CDR3 length in all four CD4+ subsets. Because cDNA was sequenced instead of genomic DNA, activated cells with high expression could be over-represented, although the groups did not differ in activation or CD3 levels. PCR may preferentially amplify shorter templates, but because patient and control samples were amplified and corrected together, any resulting skew would affect both groups equally. Naive, central memory and regulatory TCRB repertoires appeared to be more similar among patients than among healthy donors.

The High Capacity cDNA Reverse Transcription Kit was used to reverse transcribe all of the isolated RNA, meaning that expressed TCRB transcripts were what got sequenced. Deep immunoSEQ sequencing was performed on naive, central memory and regulatory T cell samples, with an average of around 3.4 million total reads per sample. Sorted cells were lysed in RLT buffer and RNA was extracted with DNase-treated RNeasy Micro or Mini kits, depending on cell number. Each cell subset was processed separately to prevent cross-contamination, with patient and healthy donor samples processed together. The immunoSEQ multiplex PCR was used to amplify TCRB sequences from cDNA, generating 87-bp fragments that spanned the CDR3 region. Sequencing of the amplicons was done on the Illumina HiSeq platform. The source study handled its data this way. Synthetic template baselines were used to correct PCR bias computationally, reads within Hamming distance 2 were collapsed, and singletons that could not be merged were discarded. Reads were aligned to IMGT to assign V, D and J genes, CDR3 length, and insertions or deletions at six rearrangement sites. Clonotype counts were normalized to sorted cell number within each subset before computing true diversity and Gini coefficients with the tcR R package. Repertoire sharing was quantified using the overlap coefficient calculated on TCRB nucleotide sequences. This immuneACCESS table, as held by TCRdb, lists in-frame sequences with V and J called but not all clones. Of the missing ones, under half trace to an unresolved V gene in checked studies; the others have no known cause. Clonal size and the V and J genes are those of that table, whereas D and trimming came from the DNA. In this sample the table shows under 200,000 clones, 10% of which occur a single time. Clones ranked in the top ten supply 0.45% to 0.5% of the sample.

From each donor, a single peripheral blood sample of approximately 120 mL on average was drawn into heparinised tubes. Using a panel that included CD45RO, CCR7, CD25, CD127, CD95 and CD27, naive, central memory, regulatory and stem cell-like memory CD4+ T cells were sorted on a BD FACSAria II. Every sorted population had a purity above 98%. PBMCs were separated immediately by Lymphoprep density gradient centrifugation and were stained directly, without being cultured. So that batch effects would be minimized, each experiment stained and sorted samples in pairs, pairing one healthy donor with one patient.

The sequenced sample consisted of central memory CD4+ T cells from blood. Recombination joined TRBV29-1 with TRBJ1-1, with 8 bases in between that match TRBD1. The sequence came from a man in his thirties or forties with type 1 diabetes. CDR3 protein: CSVEGSGGADTEAFF. The DNA sequence follows: TGCAGCGTTGAGGGTTCAGGGGGCGCGGACACTGAAGCTTTCTTT. Reference TRBV29-1 and TRBJ1-1 genes cover what lies past the CDR3, so the full variable domain is SAVISQKPSRDICQRGTSLTIQCQVDSQVTMMFWYRQQPGQSLTLIATANQGSEATYESGFVIDKFPISRPNLTFSTLTVSNMSPEDSSIYLCSVEGSGGADTEAFFGQGTRLTVV.